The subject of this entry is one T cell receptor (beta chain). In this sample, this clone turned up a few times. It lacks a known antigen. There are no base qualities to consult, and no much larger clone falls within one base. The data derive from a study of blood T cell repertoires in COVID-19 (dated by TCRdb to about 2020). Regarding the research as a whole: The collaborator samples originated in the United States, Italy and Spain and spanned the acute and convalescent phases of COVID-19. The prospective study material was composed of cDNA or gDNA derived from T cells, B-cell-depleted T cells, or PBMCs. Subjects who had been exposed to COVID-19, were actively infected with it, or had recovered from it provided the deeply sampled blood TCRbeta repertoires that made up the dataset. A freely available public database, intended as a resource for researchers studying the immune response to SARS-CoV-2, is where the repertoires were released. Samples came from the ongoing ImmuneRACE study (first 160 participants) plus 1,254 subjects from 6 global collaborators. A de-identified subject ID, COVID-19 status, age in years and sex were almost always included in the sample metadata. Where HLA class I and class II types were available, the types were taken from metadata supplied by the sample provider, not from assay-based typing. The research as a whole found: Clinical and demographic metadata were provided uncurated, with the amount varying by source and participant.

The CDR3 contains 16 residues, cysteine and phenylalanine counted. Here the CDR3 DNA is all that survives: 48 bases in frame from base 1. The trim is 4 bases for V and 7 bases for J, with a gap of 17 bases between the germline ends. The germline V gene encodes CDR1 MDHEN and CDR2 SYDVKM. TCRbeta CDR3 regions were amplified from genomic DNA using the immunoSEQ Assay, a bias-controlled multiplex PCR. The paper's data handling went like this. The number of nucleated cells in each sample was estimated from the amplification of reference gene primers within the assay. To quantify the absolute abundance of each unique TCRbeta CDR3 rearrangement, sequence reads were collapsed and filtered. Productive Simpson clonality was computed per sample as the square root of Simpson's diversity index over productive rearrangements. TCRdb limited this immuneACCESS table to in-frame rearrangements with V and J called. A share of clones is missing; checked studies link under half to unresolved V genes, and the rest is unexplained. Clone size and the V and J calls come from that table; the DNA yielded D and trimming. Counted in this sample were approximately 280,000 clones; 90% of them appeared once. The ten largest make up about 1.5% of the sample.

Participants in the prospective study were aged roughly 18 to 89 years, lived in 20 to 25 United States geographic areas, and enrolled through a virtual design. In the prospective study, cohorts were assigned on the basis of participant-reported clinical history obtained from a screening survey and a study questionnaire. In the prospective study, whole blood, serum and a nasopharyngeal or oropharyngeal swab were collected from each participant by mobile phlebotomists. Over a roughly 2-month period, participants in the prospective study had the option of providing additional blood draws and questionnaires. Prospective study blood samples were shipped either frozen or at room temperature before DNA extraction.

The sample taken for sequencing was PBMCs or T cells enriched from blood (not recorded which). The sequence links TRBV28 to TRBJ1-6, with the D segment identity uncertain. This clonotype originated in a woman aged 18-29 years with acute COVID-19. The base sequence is TGTGCCAGCAGTTCCCCCTCGCGAGGGCCAAATTCACCCCTCCACTTT. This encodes CASSSPSRGPNSPLHF.